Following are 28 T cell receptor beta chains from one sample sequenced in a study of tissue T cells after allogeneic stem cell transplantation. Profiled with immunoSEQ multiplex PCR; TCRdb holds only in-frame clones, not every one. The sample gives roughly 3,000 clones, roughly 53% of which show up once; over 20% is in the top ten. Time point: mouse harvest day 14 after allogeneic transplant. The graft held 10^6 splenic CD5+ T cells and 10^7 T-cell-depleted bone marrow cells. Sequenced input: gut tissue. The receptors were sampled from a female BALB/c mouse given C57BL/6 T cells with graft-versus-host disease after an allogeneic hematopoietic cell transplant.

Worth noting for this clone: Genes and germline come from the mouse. The part of the CDR3 DNA that was read is TGTGCAAGCAGCTTTGGGGAAGACACCCAGTAC. This gives the protein CASSFGEDTQY. The full CDR3 is CASSFGEDTQYF. The V and J genes are TRBV16 and TRBJ2-5; D may be TRBD2 (5 bases). Read data end 1 residue before the CDR3 end; the end is taken from the germline J gene. The length of the CDR3 is 12 residues. Per the germline V gene, CDR1 is SGHSA and CDR2 is FRNQAP. The V gene lost 3 bases and the J gene lost 4 bases, with 5 bases spanning the gap.

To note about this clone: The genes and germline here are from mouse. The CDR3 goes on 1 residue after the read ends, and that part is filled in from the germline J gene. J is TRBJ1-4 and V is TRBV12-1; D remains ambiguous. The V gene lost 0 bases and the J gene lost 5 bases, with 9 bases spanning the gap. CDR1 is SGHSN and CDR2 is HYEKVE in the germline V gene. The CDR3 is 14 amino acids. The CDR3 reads CASSLDGENERLFF. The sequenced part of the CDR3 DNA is TGTGCCAGCTCTCTCGACGGGGAGAACGAAAGATTATTT.

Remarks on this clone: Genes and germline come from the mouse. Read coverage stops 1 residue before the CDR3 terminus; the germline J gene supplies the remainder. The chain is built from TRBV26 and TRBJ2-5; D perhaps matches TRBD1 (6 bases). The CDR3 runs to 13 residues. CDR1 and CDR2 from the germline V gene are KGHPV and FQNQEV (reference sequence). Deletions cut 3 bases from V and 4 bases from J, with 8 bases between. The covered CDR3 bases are TGTGCCAGCAGTCTACAGGGAAAAGACACCCAGTAC. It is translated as CASSLQGKDTQY. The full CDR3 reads CASSLQGKDTQYF.

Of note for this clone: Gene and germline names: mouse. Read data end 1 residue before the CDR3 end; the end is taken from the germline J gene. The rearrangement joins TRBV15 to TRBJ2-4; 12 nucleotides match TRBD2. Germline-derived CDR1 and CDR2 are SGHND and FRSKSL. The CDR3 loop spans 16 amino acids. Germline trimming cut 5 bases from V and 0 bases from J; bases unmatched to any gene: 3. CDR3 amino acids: CASSGLGGASQNTLYF. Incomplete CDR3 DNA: TGTGCCAGCAGTGGACTGGGGGGGGCTAGTCAAAACACCTTGTAC. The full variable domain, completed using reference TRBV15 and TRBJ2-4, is DAGVTQTPRHEVAEKGQTIILKCEPVSGHNDLFWYRQTKIQGLELLSYFRSKSLMEDGGAFKDRFKAEMLNSSFSTLKIQPTEPKDSAVYLCASSGLGGASQNTLYFGAGTRLSVL.

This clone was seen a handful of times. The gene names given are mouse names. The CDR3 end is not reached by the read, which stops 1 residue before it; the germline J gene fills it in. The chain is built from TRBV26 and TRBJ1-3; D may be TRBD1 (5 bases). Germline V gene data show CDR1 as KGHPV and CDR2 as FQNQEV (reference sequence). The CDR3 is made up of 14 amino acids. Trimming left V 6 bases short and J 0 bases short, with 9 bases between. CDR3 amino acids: CASRPDSSGNTLYF. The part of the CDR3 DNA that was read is TGTGCCAGCAGACCAGACAGTTCTGGAAATACGCTCTAT. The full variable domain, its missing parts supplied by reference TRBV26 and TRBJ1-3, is NSKVIQTPRYLVKGQGQKAKMRCIPEKGHPVVFWYQQNKNNEFKFLINFQNQEVLQQIDMTEKRFSAECPSNSPCSLEIQSSEAGDSALYLCASRPDSSGNTLYFGEGSRLIVV.

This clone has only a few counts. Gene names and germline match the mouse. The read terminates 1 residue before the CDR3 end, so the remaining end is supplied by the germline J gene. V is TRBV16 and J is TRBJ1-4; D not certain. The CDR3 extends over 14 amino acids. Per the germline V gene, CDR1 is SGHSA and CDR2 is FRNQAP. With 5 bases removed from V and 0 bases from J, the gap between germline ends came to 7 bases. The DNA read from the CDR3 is TGTGCAAGCAGCCGGGTGATTTCCAACGAAAGATTATTT. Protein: CASSRVISNERLF. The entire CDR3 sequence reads CASSRVISNERLFF.

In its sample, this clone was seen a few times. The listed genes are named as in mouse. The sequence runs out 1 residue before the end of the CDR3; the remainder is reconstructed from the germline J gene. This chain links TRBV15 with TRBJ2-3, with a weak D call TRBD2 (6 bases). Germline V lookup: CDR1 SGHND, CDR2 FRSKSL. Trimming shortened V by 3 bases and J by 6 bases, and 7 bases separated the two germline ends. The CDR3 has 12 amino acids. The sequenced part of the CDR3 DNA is TGTGCCAGCAGTTTGGGGACTGAAACGCTGTAT. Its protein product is CASSLGTETLY. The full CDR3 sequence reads CASSLGTETLYF.

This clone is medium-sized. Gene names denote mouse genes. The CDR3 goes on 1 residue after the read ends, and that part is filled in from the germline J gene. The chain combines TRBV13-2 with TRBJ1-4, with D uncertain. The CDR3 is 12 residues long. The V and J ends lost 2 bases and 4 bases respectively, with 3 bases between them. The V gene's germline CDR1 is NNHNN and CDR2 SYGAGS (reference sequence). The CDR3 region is CASGENNERLFF. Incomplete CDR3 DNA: TGTGCCAGCGGTGAGAACAACGAAAGATTATTT.

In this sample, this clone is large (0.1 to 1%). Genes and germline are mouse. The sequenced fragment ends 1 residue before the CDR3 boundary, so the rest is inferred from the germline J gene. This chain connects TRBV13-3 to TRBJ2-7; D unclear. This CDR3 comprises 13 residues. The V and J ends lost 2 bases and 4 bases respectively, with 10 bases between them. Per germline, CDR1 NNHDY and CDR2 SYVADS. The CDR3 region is CASSEQNLYEQYF. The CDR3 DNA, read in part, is TGTGCCAGCAGTGAACAGAACCTTTATGAACAGTAC.

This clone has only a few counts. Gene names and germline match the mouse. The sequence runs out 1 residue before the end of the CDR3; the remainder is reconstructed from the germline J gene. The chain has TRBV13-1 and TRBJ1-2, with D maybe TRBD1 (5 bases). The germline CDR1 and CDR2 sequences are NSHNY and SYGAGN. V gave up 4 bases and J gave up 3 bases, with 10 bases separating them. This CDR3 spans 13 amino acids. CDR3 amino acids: CASSPGGDSDYTF. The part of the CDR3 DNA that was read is TGTGCCAGCAGTCCGGGGGGGGACTCCGACTACACC.

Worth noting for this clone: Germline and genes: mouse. The CDR3 is CASSLGGSDYTF. The CDR3 DNA, read in part, is TGTGCCAGCTCTCTCGGCGGCTCCGACTACACC. The rearrangement links TRBV12-2 to TRBJ1-2; no clear D gene. The read is 1 residue too short to cover the CDR3 end, so that end is filled in from the germline J gene. This CDR3 contains 12 residues. With 0 bases removed from V and 4 bases from J, the gap between germline ends came to 5 bases. Germline V lookup: CDR1 SGHLS, CDR2 HYDKME.

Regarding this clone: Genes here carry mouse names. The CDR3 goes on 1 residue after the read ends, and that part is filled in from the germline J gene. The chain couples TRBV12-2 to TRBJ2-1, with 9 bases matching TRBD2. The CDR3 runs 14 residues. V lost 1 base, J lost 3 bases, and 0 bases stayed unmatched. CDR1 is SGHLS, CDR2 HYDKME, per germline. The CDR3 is CASSLTGGYAEQFF. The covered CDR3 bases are TGTGCCAGCTCTCTGACTGGGGGCTATGCTGAGCAGTTC.

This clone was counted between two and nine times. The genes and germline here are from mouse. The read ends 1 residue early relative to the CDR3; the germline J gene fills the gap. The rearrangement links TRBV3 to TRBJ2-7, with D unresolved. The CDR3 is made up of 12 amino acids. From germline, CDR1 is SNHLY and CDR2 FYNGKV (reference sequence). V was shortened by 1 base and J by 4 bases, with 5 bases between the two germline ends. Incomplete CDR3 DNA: TGTGCCAGCAGCTTAGAAGGGTATGAACAGTAC. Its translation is CASSLEGYEQY. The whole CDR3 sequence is CASSLEGYEQYF.

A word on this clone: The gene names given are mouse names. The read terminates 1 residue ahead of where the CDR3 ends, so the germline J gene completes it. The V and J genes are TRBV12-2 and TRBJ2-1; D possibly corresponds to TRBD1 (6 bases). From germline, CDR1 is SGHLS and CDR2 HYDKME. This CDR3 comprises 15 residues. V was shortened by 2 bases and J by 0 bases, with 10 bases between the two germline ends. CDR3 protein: CASSQGHLNYAEQFF. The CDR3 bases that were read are TGTGCCAGCTCTCAGGGACACCTTAACTATGCTGAGCAGTTC.

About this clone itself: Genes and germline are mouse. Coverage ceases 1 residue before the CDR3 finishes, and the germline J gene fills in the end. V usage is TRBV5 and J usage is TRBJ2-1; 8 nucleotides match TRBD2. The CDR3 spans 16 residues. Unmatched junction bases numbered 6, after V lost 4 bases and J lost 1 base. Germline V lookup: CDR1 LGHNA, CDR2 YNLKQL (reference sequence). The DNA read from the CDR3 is TGTGCCAGCAGCCCCCTCGGGGGGGCGAACTATGCTGAGCAGTTC. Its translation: CASSPLGGANYAEQF. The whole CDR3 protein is CASSPLGGANYAEQFF.

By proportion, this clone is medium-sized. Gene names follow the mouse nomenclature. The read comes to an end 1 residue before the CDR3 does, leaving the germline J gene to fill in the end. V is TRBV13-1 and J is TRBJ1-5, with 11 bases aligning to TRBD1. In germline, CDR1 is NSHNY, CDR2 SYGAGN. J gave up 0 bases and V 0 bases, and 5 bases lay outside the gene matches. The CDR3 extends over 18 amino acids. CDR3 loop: CASSDAEGQGDNNQAPLF. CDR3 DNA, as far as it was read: TGTGCCAGCAGTGATGCAGAGGGACAGGGGGATAACAACCAGGCTCCGCTT.

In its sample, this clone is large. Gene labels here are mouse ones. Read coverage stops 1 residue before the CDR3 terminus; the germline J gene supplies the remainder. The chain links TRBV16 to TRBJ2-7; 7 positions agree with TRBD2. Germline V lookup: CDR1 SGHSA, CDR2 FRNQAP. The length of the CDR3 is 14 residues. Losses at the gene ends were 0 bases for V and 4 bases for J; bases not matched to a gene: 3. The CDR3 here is CASSLDSGGYEQYF. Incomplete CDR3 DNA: TGTGCAAGCAGCTTAGATTCTGGGGGTTATGAACAGTAC.

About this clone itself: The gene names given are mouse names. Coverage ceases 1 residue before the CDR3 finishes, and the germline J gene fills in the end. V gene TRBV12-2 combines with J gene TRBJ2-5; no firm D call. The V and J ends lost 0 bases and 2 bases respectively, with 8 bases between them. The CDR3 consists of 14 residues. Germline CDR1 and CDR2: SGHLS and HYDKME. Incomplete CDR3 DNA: TGTGCCAGCTCTCTCGCCAGCCTCCAAGACACCCAGTAC. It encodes CASSLASLQDTQY. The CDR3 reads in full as CASSLASLQDTQYF.

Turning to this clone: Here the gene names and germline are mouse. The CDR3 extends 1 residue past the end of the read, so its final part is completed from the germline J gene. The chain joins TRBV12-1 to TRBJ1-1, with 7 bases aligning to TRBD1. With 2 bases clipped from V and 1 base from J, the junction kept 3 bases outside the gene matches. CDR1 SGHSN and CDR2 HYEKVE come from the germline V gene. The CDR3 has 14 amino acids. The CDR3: CASSPRTGNTEVFF. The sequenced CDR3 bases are TGTGCCAGCTCTCCCCGGACAGGGAACACAGAAGTCTTC.

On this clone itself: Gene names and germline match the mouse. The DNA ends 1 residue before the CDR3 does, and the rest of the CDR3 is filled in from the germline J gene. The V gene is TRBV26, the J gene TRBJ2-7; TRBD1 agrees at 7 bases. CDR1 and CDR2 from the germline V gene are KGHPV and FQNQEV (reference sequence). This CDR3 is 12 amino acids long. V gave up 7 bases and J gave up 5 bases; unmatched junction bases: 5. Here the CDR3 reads CASKPQGNEQYF. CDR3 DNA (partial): TGTGCCAGCAAACCACAGGGGAATGAACAGTAC.

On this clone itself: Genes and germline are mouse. CDR3 protein: CSSSQSPQDTQYF. CDR3 DNA (partial): TGCTCCAGCAGTCAATCTCCACAAGACACCCAGTAC. The chain recombines TRBV23 with TRBJ2-5; the D call of TRBD1 is as the table states it, not checked on the DNA. Sequencing ends 1 residue short of the CDR3 end; the germline J gene provides the rest. The CDR3 length is 13 residues. Germline V gives CDR1 KGHTA, CDR2 FQNQQP.

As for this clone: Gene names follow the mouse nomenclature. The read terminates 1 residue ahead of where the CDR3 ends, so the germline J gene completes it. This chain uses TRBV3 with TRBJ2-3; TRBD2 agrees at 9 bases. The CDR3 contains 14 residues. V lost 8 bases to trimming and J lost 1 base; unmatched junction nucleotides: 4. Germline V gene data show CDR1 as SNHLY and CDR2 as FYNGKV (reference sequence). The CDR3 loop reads CASRLGVGAETLYF. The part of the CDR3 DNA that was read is TGTGCCAGCCGACTGGGGGTGGGTGCAGAAACGCTGTAT.

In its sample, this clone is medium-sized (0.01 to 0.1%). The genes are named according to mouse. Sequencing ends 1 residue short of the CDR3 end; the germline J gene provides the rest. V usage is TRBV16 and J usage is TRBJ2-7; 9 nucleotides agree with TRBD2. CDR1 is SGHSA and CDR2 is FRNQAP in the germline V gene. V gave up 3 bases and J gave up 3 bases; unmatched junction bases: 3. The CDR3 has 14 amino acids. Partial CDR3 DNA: TGTGCAAGCAGCTTCTGGGGGGGGATCTATGAACAGTAC. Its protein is CASSFWGGIYEQY. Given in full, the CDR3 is CASSFWGGIYEQYF.

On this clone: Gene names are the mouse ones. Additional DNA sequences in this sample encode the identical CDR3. The CDR3 protein is CASSLTGGQDTQYF. Partial CDR3 DNA: TGTGCCAGCTCTTTGACTGGGGGGCAAGACACCCAGTAC. The J gene is TRBJ2-5, the V gene TRBV12-2; 10 bases line up with TRBD2. The read ends 1 residue early relative to the CDR3; the germline J gene fills the gap. The CDR3 runs to 14 residues. Germline lookup yields CDR1 SGHLS and CDR2 HYDKME. With V trimmed by 3 bases and J by 3 bases, 2 bases remained unmatched. The full variable domain, its missing parts supplied by reference TRBV12-2 and TRBJ2-5, is NSGVVQSPRYIIKGKGERSILKCIPISGHLSVAWYQQTQGQELKFFIQHYDKMERDKGNLPSRFSVQQFDDYHSEMNMSALELEDSAVYFCASSLTGGQDTQYFGPGTRLLVL.

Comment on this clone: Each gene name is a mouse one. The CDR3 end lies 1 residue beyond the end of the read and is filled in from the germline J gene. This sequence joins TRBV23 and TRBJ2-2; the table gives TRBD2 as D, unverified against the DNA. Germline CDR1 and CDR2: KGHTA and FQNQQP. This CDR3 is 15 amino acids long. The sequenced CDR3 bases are TGCTCCAGCAGCCCTGGGGGGGTAAACACCGGGCAGCTCTAC. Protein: CSSSPGGVNTGQLY. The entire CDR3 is CSSSPGGVNTGQLYF.

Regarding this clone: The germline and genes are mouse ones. CDR3 loop: CASSLRLGRLYEQYF. The covered CDR3 bases are TGTGCCAGCAGTCTGAGACTGGGGCGCCTCTATGAACAGTAC. V gene TRBV26 combines with J gene TRBJ2-7; 8 nucleotides match TRBD2. The read halts 1 residue ahead of the CDR3 end, with the missing end drawn from the germline J gene. J lost 3 bases, V lost 2 bases, and 6 bases had no gene match. CDR3 size: 15 residues. CDR1 and CDR2 from the germline V gene are KGHPV and FQNQEV (reference sequence).

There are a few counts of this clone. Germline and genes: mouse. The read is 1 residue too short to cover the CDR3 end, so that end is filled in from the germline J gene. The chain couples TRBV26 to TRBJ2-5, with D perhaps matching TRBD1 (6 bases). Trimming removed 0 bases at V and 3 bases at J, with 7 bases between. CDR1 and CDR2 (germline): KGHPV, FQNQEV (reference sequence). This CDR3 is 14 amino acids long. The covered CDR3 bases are TGTGCCAGCAGTCTGTCGGGACAACAAGACACCCAGTAC. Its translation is CASSLSGQQDTQY. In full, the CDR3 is CASSLSGQQDTQYF.

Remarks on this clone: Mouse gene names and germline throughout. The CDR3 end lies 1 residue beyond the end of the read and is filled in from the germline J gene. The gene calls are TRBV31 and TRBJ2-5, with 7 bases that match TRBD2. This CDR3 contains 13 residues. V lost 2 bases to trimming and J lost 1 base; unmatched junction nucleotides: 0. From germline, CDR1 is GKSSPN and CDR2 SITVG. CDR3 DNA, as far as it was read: TGTGCCTGGAGTACTGGGGACCAAGACACCCAGTAC. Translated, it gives CAWSTGDQDTQY. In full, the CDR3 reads CAWSTGDQDTQYF.